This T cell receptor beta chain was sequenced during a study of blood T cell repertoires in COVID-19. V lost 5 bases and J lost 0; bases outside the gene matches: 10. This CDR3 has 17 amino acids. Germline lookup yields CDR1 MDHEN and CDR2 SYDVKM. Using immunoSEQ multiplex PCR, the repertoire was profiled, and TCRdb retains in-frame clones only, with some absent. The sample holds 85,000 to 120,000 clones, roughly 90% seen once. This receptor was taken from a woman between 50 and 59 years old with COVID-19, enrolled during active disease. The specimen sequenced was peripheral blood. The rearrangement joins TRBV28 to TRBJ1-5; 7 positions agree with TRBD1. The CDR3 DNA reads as TGTGCCAGCAGTGCGCCGGTACAGGGGTATAGCAATCAGCCCCAGCATTTT. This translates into CASSAPVQGYSNQPQHF.